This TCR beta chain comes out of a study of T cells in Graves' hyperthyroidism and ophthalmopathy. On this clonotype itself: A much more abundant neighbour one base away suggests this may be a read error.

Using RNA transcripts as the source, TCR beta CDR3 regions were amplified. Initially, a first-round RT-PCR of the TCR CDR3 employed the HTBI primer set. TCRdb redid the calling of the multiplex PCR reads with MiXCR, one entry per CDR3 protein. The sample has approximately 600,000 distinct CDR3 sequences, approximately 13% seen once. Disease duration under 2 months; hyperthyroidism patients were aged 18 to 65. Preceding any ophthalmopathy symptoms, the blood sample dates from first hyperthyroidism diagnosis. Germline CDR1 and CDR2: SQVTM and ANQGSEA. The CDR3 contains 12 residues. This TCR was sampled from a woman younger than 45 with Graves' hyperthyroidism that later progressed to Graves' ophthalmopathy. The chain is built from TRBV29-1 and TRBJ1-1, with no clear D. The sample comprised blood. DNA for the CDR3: TGCGGCGTTGAAGAGGTGGACACTGAAGCTTTCTTT. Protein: CGVEEVDTEAFF.